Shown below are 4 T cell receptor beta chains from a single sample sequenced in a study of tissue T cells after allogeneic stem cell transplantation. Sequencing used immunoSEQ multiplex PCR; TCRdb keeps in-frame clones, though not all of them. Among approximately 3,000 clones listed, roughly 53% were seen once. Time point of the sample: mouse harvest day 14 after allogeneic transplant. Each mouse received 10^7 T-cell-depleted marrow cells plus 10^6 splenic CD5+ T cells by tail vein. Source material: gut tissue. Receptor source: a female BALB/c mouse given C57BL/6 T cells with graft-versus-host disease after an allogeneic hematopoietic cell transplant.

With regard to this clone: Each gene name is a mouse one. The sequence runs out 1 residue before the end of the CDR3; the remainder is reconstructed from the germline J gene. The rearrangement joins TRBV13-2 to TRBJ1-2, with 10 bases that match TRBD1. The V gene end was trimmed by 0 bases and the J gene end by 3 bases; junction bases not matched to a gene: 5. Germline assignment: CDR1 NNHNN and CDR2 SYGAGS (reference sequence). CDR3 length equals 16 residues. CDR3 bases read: TGTGCCAGCGGTGATGCATACGGGACAGGGGACTCCGACTACACC. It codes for CASGDAYGTGDSDYT. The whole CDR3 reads CASGDAYGTGDSDYTF.

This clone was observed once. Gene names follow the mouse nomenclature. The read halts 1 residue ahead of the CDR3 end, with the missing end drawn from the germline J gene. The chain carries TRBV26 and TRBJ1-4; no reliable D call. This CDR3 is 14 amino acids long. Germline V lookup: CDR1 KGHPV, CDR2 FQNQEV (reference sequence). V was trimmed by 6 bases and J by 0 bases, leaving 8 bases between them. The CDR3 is CASSADISNERLFF. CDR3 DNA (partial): TGTGCCAGCAGCGCCGATATTTCCAACGAAAGATTATTT.

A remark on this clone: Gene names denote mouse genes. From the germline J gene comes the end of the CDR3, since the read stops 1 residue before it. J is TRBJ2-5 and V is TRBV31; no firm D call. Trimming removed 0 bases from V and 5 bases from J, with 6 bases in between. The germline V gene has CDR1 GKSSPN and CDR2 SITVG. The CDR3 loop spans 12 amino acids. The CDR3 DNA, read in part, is TGTGCCTGGAGTCTAAGGAGAGACACCCAGTAC. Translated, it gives CAWSLRRDTQY. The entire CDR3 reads CAWSLRRDTQYF.

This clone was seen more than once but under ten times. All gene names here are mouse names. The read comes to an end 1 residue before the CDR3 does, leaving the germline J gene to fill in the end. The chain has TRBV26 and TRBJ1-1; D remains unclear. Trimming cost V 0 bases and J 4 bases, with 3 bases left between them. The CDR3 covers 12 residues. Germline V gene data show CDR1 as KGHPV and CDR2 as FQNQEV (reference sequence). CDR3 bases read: TGTGCCAGCAGTCTGTCTGGCACAGAAGTCTTC. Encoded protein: CASSLSGTEVF. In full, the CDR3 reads CASSLSGTEVFF.